This T cell receptor beta chain was recorded in a study of shared clonotypes between healthy human individuals. Genomic DNA belonging to each subset was distributed in equal measure over several immunoSEQ plates. Only in-frame clones appear in the TCRdb table, and some are missing; sequencing was by immunoSEQ multiplex PCR. The table lists about 680,000 clones, 92% of them singletons. Positively selected for CCR7, the CD45RO-negative cells used as naive CD8 cells excluded terminally differentiated effector memory CD45RA+ cells. None of the donors, who were healthy HIV-negative adults, had recently had acute infections or vaccinations. For this clone: The identical CDR3 is also encoded by other nucleotide sequences in the sample.

The sequence was obtained from a man younger than 40 in good health. The sample taken for sequencing was naive CD8+ T cells sorted from blood.

The CDR3 reads CASSLSGYNEQFF. CDR3 sequence (DNA): TGCGCCAGCAGCTTGTCCGGTTACAATGAGCAGTTCTTC. This sequence joins TRBV5-1 and TRBJ2-1; D unclear. Germline assignment: CDR1 SGHRS and CDR2 YFSETQ. Trimming removed 1 base from V and 4 bases from J, with 6 bases in between. CDR3 length: 13 amino acids.